These T cell receptor beta chains were read from a single sample in a study of post-analysis software for immune sequencing data. One entry per CDR3 protein, called by TCRdb with MiXCR from the PCR reads. This table holds more than 500,000 distinct CDR3 sequences, 30% to 40% found once. What was sequenced was blood. The receptors here all came from a girl aged 2-17 years with multiple sclerosis. The conserved cysteine and the conserved F or W are not part of the CDR3 here. A D gene is named only where the DNA matches it firmly.

V gene: TRBV15
D gene: .
CDR3 protein: ATSNVGKSQETQY

V gene: TRBV6-5
D gene: TRBD2
CDR3 protein: ASSFTSEETQY

V gene: TRBV7-3
D gene: .
CDR3 protein: ASSLFRDTEAF

V gene: TRBV6-5
D gene: .
CDR3 protein: ASSSQGPYTDTQY

V gene: TRBV7-9
D gene: .
CDR3 protein: ASSRGTTGETQY

V gene: TRBV10-3
D gene: .
CDR3 protein: AISPGSPRGTDTQY

V gene: TRBV4-1
D gene: .
CDR3 protein: ASSQEGPPPPRTQY

V gene: TRBV5-1
D gene: TRBD1
CDR3 protein: ASSLVGTGGYEQY

V gene: TRBV10-3
D gene: .
CDR3 protein: AISAAGQSQPQH

V gene: TRBV7-8
D gene: .
CDR3 protein: ASSSGRYTQY

V gene: TRBV10-3
D gene: .
CDR3 protein: AISEYEEYEQY

V gene: TRBV29-1
D gene: .
CDR3 protein: SVLPQETQY

V gene: TRBV5-1
D gene: TRBD1
CDR3 protein: ASSLTGLEDYGYT

V gene: TRBV7-3
D gene: TRBD2
CDR3 protein: ASSLLGGRETQY

V gene: TRBV5-6
D gene: .
CDR3 protein: ASSSTGFEQY

V gene: TRBV3-1
D gene: TRBD2
CDR3 protein: ASSQDKGLAGVQETQY

V gene: TRBV19
D gene: .
CDR3 protein: ASSSIGTSTDTQY

V gene: TRBV6-4
D gene: .
CDR3 protein: ASSDSGWGLQFRAKNIQY

V gene: TRBV29-1
D gene: .
CDR3 protein: SVDGEAGTYEQY

V gene: TRBV10-3
D gene: TRBD1
CDR3 protein: AINQQGAGDTQY

V gene: TRBV5-6
D gene: .
CDR3 protein: ASSLRRVLGNTGELF

V gene: TRBV7-9
D gene: TRBD1
CDR3 protein: ASSLGGPGQGDQETQY

V gene: TRBV28
D gene: TRBD1
CDR3 protein: ASSGQGVGEQY

V gene: TRBV7-8
D gene: TRBD2
CDR3 protein: ASSTRLAGGLLSSYNEQF

V gene: TRBV28
D gene: .
CDR3 protein: ASTFFGSTVSNQPQH

V gene: TRBV20-1
D gene: .
CDR3 protein: SAPKTDNYGYT